This section outlines one T cell receptor (beta chain) sequence together with its context. This entry is derived from a study of CD8 T cells in Susac syndrome. Reverse transcription used about 0.45 to 1 ug RNA and random hexamers. TCRdb analysed the immunoSEQ multiplex PCR reads with MiXCR anew, one entry per CDR3 protein. The sample consists of approximately 180,000 distinct CDR3 sequences, almost 96% of them appearing once. Negative isolation was applied to CD8+ and CD4+ T cells, and FACS enrichment was applied to TEMRA cells. CDR1 is DFQATT, CDR2 SNEGSKA, per germline (reference sequence). The ends lost 3 bases at V and 4 bases at J; junction bases unmatched: 2. This CDR3 has 12 amino acids.

The rearrangement uses TRBV20-1 and TRBJ2-7, with 8 bases lining up with TRBD1. The receptor was derived from a human donor with multiple sclerosis. Sequencing used CD4+ T cells from PBMCs. This CDR3 reads CSASQGAYEQYF. CDR3 DNA: TGCAGTGCTAGTCAGGGGGCTTACGAGCAGTACTTC.